These T cell receptor beta chains were read from a single sample in a study of blood T cell repertoires in COVID-19. The protocol was immunoSEQ multiplex PCR, while the TCRdb copy is restricted to in-frame clones and leaves out a portion. The sample shows about 120,000 clones, roughly 80% of them seen only once. Specimen: peripheral blood. These receptors all come from a human donor in a cohort sampled during active COVID-19. CDR3s include the opening cysteine and the closing phenylalanine or tryptophan. The D gene is left open where the match is weak. Part of the rows lack a size; the others show once, few, many or a class for expanded clones.

.,TRBJ2-2,few,TRBV6-5,CASSYIIPGELFF,TGTGCCAGCAGTTACATTATCCCCGGGGAGCTGTTTTTT
.,TRBJ2-5,.,TRBV7-3,CASSSTSMETQYF,TGTGCCAGCAGCTCGACTAGTATGGAGACCCAGTACTTC
.,TRBJ2-5,.,TRBV6-2/TRBV6-3,CASSYVGLGSETQYF,TGTGCCAGCAGTTACGTGGGGCTGGGTTCCGAGACCCAGTACTTC
.,TRBJ1-6,.,TRBV7-2,CASRPDSSYNSPLHF,TGTGCCAGCAGGCCGGACAGCTCCTATAATTCACCCCTCCACTTT
TRBD1,TRBJ2-7,.,TRBV6-6,CASSYGTGVYEQYF,TGTGCCAGCAGTTACGGGACAGGGGTGTACGAGCAGTACTTC
TRBD1,TRBJ2-7,.,TRBV5-5,CASSTITGGWEQYF,TGTGCCAGCAGCACCATTACAGGGGGGTGGGAGCAGTACTTC
.,TRBJ1-4,.,TRBV7-2,CASSLGQPANEKLFF,TGTGCCAGCAGCTTAGGACAGCCAGCTAATGAAAAACTGTTTTTT
.,TRBJ1-1,.,TRBV6-5,CASSYTRLSNTEAFF,TGTGCCAGCAGTTACACTCGACTGTCGAACACTGAAGCTTTCTTT
.,TRBJ1-2,.,TRBV5-1,CASSLGGGSGGYTF,TGCGCCAGCAGCTTGGGTGGAGGGTCGGGTGGCTACACCTTC
TRBD1,TRBJ2-5,.,TRBV7-2,CASSLSTGGGQETQYF,TGTGCCAGCAGCTTATCGACAGGGGGTGGGCAAGAGACCCAGTACTTC
.,TRBJ2-7,few,TRBV6-1,CASSEYGTPSSYEQYF,TGTGCCAGCAGTGAATATGGGACTCCGAGCTCCTACGAGCAGTACTTC
TRBD1,TRBJ2-5,.,TRBV6-1,CASSEPGQGWETQYF,TGTGCCAGCAGTGAACCTGGACAGGGATGGGAGACCCAGTACTTC
.,TRBJ1-1,.,TRBV18,CASSPGQGRTEAFF,TGTGCCAGCTCACCGGGGCAGGGGCGGACTGAAGCTTTCTTT
.,TRBJ1-1,.,TRBV30,CASRGRAGTEAFF,TGTGCCTCCCGAGGCAGGGCAGGGACTGAAGCTTTCTTT
.,TRBJ2-5,.,TRBV18,CASSSNRGTQYF,TGTGCCAGCTCCTCAAATCGCGGGACCCAGTACTTC
TRBD1,TRBJ1-5,.,TRBV13,CASSLRTGEGQPQHF,TGTGCCAGCAGCTTAAGGACAGGGGAAGGACAGCCCCAGCATTTT
TRBD1,TRBJ2-1,.,TRBV6-2/TRBV6-3,CASSRVGQPYNEQFF,TGTGCCAGCAGCCGTGTGGGACAGCCTTACAATGAGCAGTTCTTC
TRBD2,TRBJ2-2,.,TRBV11-3,CASSLTSGGANTGELFF,TGTGCCAGCAGCTTAACTAGCGGGGGGGCAAACACCGGGGAGCTGTTTTTT
.,TRBJ2-1,.,TRBV3-1/TRBV3-2,CASRQRSSYNEQFF,TGTGCCAGCAGGCAACGGAGCTCCTACAATGAGCAGTTCTTC
.,TRBJ1-2,.,TRBV29-1,CSVDPGSYGYTF,TGCAGCGTGGATCCGGGATCCTATGGCTACACCTTC
TRBD2,TRBJ2-2,.,TRBV6-2/TRBV6-3,CASSRPTSGRASGELFF,TGTGCCAGCAGTCGCCCGACTAGCGGGAGGGCGTCCGGGGAGCTGTTTTTT
TRBD1,TRBJ1-6,.,TRBV7-3,CASSKGQRNSPLHF,TGTGCCAGCAGCAAGGGACAGAGAAATTCACCCCTCCACTTT
TRBD2,TRBJ2-7,.,TRBV28,CASSSSLAGDPYEQYF,TGTGCCAGCAGTTCCTCACTAGCGGGAGACCCCTACGAGCAGTACTTC
.,TRBJ2-7,.,TRBV6-6,CASSYSGEQYF,TGTGCCAGCAGTTACTCCGGGGAGCAGTACTTC
TRBD1,TRBJ2-7,.,TRBV4-3,CASSLMDRGLYEQYF,TGCGCCAGCAGCCTAATGGACAGGGGGCTGTACGAGCAGTACTTC
.,TRBJ1-5,.,TRBV5-6,CASSLRRGYQPQHF,TGTGCCAGCAGCTTGCGTCGGGGTTATCAGCCCCAGCATTTT
.,TRBJ2-5,.,TRBV14,CASSQNNRFQETQYF,TGTGCCAGCAGCCAGAACAACAGGTTCCAAGAGACCCAGTACTTC
TRBD2,TRBJ2-2,.,TRBV7-6,CASSNSGREVTGELFF,TGTGCCAGCAGCAATAGCGGGAGGGAGGTAACCGGGGAGCTGTTTTTT
TRBD2,TRBJ2-1,.,TRBV12-5,CASGLGAGGPYNEQFF,TGTGCTAGTGGTTTGGGAGCGGGGGGCCCCTACAATGAGCAGTTCTTC
.,TRBJ1-5,.,TRBV30,CAWSPYQGPQHF,TGTGCCTGGAGCCCTTATCAGGGGCCCCAGCATTTT
.,TRBJ1-1,.,TRBV6-5,CASSLTGFENTEAFF,TGTGCCAGCAGTCTCACAGGTTTTGAGAACACTGAAGCTTTCTTT
.,TRBJ2-3,.,TRBV4-3,CASSQEGAAWGTDTQYF,TGCGCCAGCAGCCAAGAGGGGGCCGCGTGGGGGACAGATACGCAGTATTTT
.,TRBJ2-3,many,TRBV27,CASSLSILASDTQYF,TGTGCCAGCAGTTTATCTATCCTAGCCTCAGATACGCAGTATTTT
.,TRBJ1-6,.,TRBV10-3,CAARSSGSPLHF,TGTGCCGCGAGGTCGAGTGGATCACCCCTCCACTTT
.,TRBJ2-2,.,TRBV7-2,CASSLVLGAGAYTGELFF,TGTGCCAGCAGCTTAGTCCTGGGTGCGGGGGCCTACACCGGGGAGCTGTTTTTT
.,TRBJ1-1,.,TRBV12-3/TRBV12-4,CASSLARDTEAFF,TGTGCCAGCAGTTTAGCGCGGGACACTGAAGCTTTCTTT
TRBD2,TRBJ2-1,.,TRBV30,CAWSGSSGGANNEQFF,TGTGCCTGGAGTGGAAGCTCGGGGGGGGCAAACAATGAGCAGTTCTTC
TRBD1,TRBJ2-5,.,TRBV2,CASRTDREETQYF,TGTGCCAGCAGAACTGACAGGGAAGAGACCCAGTACTTC
.,TRBJ1-6,.,TRBV19,CASRGGTYNSPLHF,TGTGCCAGTCGGGGCGGGACCTATAATTCACCCCTCCACTTT
TRBD1,TRBJ1-6,.,TRBV19,CASSGGQGSYNSPLHF,TGTGCCAGTAGTGGTGGACAGGGTTCCTATAATTCACCCCTCCACTTT
.,TRBJ2-7,.,TRBV12-3/TRBV12-4,CASSPQAYEQYF,TGTGCCAGCAGTCCACAGGCCTACGAGCAGTACTTC
.,TRBJ2-1,few,TRBV28,CASSLVTGGYNEQFF,TGTGCCAGCAGTTTAGTTACCGGGGGCTACAATGAGCAGTTCTTC
TRBD1,TRBJ2-7,.,TRBV7-2,CASSSTGLYEQYF,TGTGCCAGCAGCTCGACAGGGCTCTACGAGCAGTACTTC
.,TRBJ1-1,.,TRBV28,CASSLDRNTEAFF,TGTGCCAGCAGTTTAGACAGGAACACTGAAGCTTTCTTT
TRBD1,TRBJ2-7,.,TRBV24-1,CATSETGGYEQYF,TGTGCCACCAGTGAAACAGGGGGCTACGAGCAGTACTTC
TRBD1,TRBJ1-4,once,TRBV28,CASTVRGTAIMKANEKLFF,TGTGCCAGCACTGTCCGTGGGACAGCAATAATGAAGGCTAATGAAAAACTGTTTTTT
TRBD1,TRBJ2-7,.,TRBV24-1,CATSDVGQGNDEQYF,TGTGCCACCAGTGATGTGGGACAGGGAAACGACGAGCAGTACTTC
TRBD1,TRBJ1-5,.,TRBV27,CASSLDRANQPQHF,TGTGCCAGCAGTCTGGACAGGGCCAATCAGCCCCAGCATTTT
.,TRBJ1-2,few,TRBV3-1/TRBV3-2,CASSQELTGSYGYTF,TGTGCCAGCAGCCAAGAGCTTACAGGAAGTTATGGCTACACCTTC
.,TRBJ1-5,.,TRBV18,CASSSQGSFGNQPQHF,TGTGCCAGCTCGAGTCAGGGGTCATTTGGCAATCAGCCCCAGCATTTT
TRBD1,TRBJ1-1,.,TRBV12-3/TRBV12-4,CASSPQGYTEAFF,TGTGCCAGCAGTCCACAGGGGTACACTGAAGCTTTCTTT